This TCR beta chain was sequenced during a study of shared clonotypes between healthy human individuals. Study background: For every donor, three CD4 naive, three CD4 memory, two CD8 naive and one CD8 memory plates were used.

On this clone: The antigen is not known.

CD45RA-negative memory and CD45RA+ naive subsets were split from the CD4+ cells. Data came from immunoSEQ multiplex PCR; TCRdb stores just in-frame clones and leaves some out. The profile shows fewer than 400,000 clones, around 67% of them singletons. Trimming took 10 bases from V and 3 from J, leaving 22 bases between them. CDR3 length equals 16 residues. The germline gives CDR1 LNHDA, CDR2 SQIVND (reference sequence). Study results and caveats: Among a handful of donors, 4.5% to 5.5% of naive CD4 clonotypes were found in common.

Sequencing was done on a sample of memory CD4+ T cells sorted from blood. Regarding subset: CD45RA-negative fraction. The sequence came from a man aged 25-40 years in good health. The chain combines TRBV19 with TRBJ1-5; D may be TRBD1 (5 bases). The CDR3 protein is CATSSWGDPNNQPQHF. CDR3 bases: TGTGCCACCAGCTCCTGGGGGGATCCTAACAATCAGCCCCAGCATTTT.